A selection of T cell receptor beta chains follows, all from one sample in a study of OX40 agonist ivuxolimab in advanced cancers. Profiled with immunoSEQ multiplex PCR; TCRdb holds only in-frame clones, not every one. This table has tens of thousands of clones, 82% appearing once. Sample: CD4+ or CD8+ T cells sorted from blood, taken in a trial of the OX40 agonist ivuxolimab. All receptors derive from an adult with an advanced solid tumor such as melanoma, head and neck, liver or kidney cancer. CDR3s include the opening cysteine and the closing phenylalanine or tryptophan. A D gene is named only where the DNA matches it firmly. Expanded clones are given a class, and other clones once, few, many or no size at all.

TRBV28,19,TRBD1,TRBJ1-5,NA,CASSLYPQMTGFSNRPQHF,TGTGCCAGCAGTTTATACCCCCAAATGACAGGGTTTTCGAATCGGCCCCAGCATTTT
TRBV28,14,TRBD1,TRBJ2-2,NA,CAVQRQGGTGELFF,TGTGCCGTCCAAAGACAGGGTGGCACCGGGGAGCTGTTTTTT
TRBV28,16,TRBD1,TRBJ2-3,NA,CASTPIKGDRADTQYF,TGTGCCAGCACCCCCATAAAGGGCGACAGGGCTGATACGCAGTATTTT
TRBV7-6,16,NA,TRBJ2-5,NA,CASSLAGTYTQETQYF,TGTGCCAGCAGCTTAGCGGGGACGTATACCCAAGAGACCCAGTACTTC
TRBV9,16,NA,TRBJ2-3,NA,CASDFRRPGPENTQYF,TGTGCCAGCGATTTCCGGCGGCCAGGACCGGAGAATACGCAGTATTTT
TRBV6-5,15,TRBD1,TRBJ2-5,once,CASSYSTGKVETQYF,TGTGCCAGCAGTTACTCGACAGGGAAAGTAGAGACCCAGTACTTC
TRBV29-1,10,NA,TRBJ2-1,NA,CSVAQTQQFF,TGCAGCGTTGCACAGACACAGCAGTTCTTC
TRBV14,18,TRBD2,TRBJ2-3,NA,CASSQAWGLAGSTDTQYF,TGTGCCAGCAGCCAGGCCTGGGGACTAGCGGGGAGCACAGATACGCAGTATTTT
TRBV7-9,15,NA,TRBJ2-3,few,CASSSRRPRTDTQYF,TGTGCCAGCAGCTCAAGGCGGCCCCGCACAGATACGCAGTATTTT
TRBV10-3,14,TRBD2,TRBJ2-1,NA,CAIALAGGSNEQFF,TGTGCCATCGCTCTAGCGGGAGGGTCCAATGAGCAGTTCTTC
TRBV7-2,13,NA,TRBJ2-1,NA,CASSLTSYNEQFF,TGTGCCAGCAGCCTAACTTCCTACAATGAGCAGTTCTTC
TRBV29-1,14,TRBD2,TRBJ2-7,NA,CSVVVRTSTYEQYF,TGCAGCGTTGTCGTGAGGACTAGCACTTACGAGCAGTACTTC
TRBV4-2,17,NA,TRBJ2-3,NA,CASRGRGALTSTDTQYF,TGTGCCAGCAGGGGACGGGGGGCTCTAACTAGCACAGATACGCAGTATTTT
TRBV10-3,14,NA,TRBJ2-7,once,CAVGSTGSSYEQYF,TGTGCCGTCGGTAGCACAGGGAGCTCCTACGAGCAGTACTTC
TRBV5-6,15,TRBD1,TRBJ2-1,NA,CASSSSGQGADEQFF,TGTGCCAGCAGCTCCTCGGGACAGGGGGCAGATGAGCAGTTCTTC
TRBV5-6,15,NA,TRBJ2-7,NA,CASSRRLVGSYEQYF,TGTGCCAGCAGCCGACGACTAGTCGGGTCCTACGAGCAGTACTTC
TRBV6-1,14,NA,TRBJ2-7,NA,CASSGVRSSYEQYF,TGTGCCAGCAGTGGTGTCAGGAGCTCCTACGAGCAGTACTTC
TRBV29-1,15,NA,TRBJ2-5,NA,CSVRGDREGRETQYF,TGCAGCGTGAGGGGTGACAGGGAGGGGAGAGAGACCCAGTACTTC
TRBV7-3,16,TRBD2,TRBJ2-1,NA,CASSLRGASGSNEQFF,TGTGCCAGCAGCTTACGGGGTGCTAGCGGATCCAATGAGCAGTTCTTC
TRBV4-2,15,NA,TRBJ1-1,NA,CASSHPLGPRVGAFF,TGTGCCAGCAGCCACCCTTTGGGACCCCGGGTCGGAGCTTTCTTT
TRBV4-2,15,TRBD2,TRBJ2-3,NA,CASSQSGGVTDTQYF,TGTGCCAGCAGCCAAAGCGGGGGGGTCACAGATACGCAGTATTTT
TRBV6-1,15,TRBD1,TRBJ2-7,NA,CASSKYRGQGYEQYF,TGTGCCAGCAGTAAATACAGGGGGCAGGGCTACGAGCAGTACTTC
TRBV7-9,15,NA,TRBJ1-1,NA,CASSLETGWDTEAFF,TGTGCCAGCAGCTTAGAAACAGGGTGGGACACTGAAGCTTTCTTT
TRBV11-3,14,NA,TRBJ2-1,NA,CASSQAGSYNEQFF,TGTGCCAGCAGTCAGGCGGGCTCCTACAATGAGCAGTTCTTC
TRBV7-9,14,NA,TRBJ1-2,NA,CASSLASPNYGYTF,TGTGCCAGCAGCTTAGCGAGTCCTAACTATGGCTACACCTTC